These 6 T cell receptor beta chains were sequenced from one sample in a study of blood T cell repertoires in COVID-19. The repertoire was sequenced with immunoSEQ multiplex PCR; TCRdb's copy has only in-frame clones and lacks some. The profile shows a few hundred thousand clones, approximately 90% of them singletons. Material for sequencing was peripheral blood. The origin of the receptors is a woman in her thirties or forties with acute or convalescent COVID-19.

This clone was detected only once. The junction differs from germline at one of its ends, possibly a read error. The chain carries TRBV4-2 and TRBJ1-4; 11 nucleotides agree with TRBD1. Germline loops: CDR1 LGHNA, CDR2 YNFKEQ. The CDR3 is made up of 15 amino acids. The CDR3 DNA is TGTGCCAGCAGCCGGACAGGGGGCTCTAAGGAAAAACTGTTTTTT. Translated: CASSRTGGSKEKLFF.

This chain links TRBV19 with TRBJ1-1, with 9 bases lining up with TRBD1. Trimming took 4 bases from V and 3 from J; bases not matched to a gene: 15. CDR3 length: 18 amino acids. Germline-derived CDR1 and CDR2 are LNHDA and SQIVND (reference sequence). DNA for the CDR3: TGTGCCAGTAGTAATGGGGACAGGGCCTTACCAATGTACACTGAAGCTTTCTTT. Residues: CASSNGDRALPMYTEAFF. Filled out from reference TRBV19 and TRBJ1-1, the complete variable domain reads DGGITQSPKYLFRKEGQNVTLSCEQNLNHDAMYWYRQDPGQGLRLIYYSQIVNDFQKGDIAEGYSVSREKKESFPLTVTSAQKNPTAFYLCASSNGDRALPMYTEAFFGQGTRLTVV.

This clone was recorded only once. V gene TRBV19 combines with J gene TRBJ1-5, with TRBD1 identical over 7 bases. After removal of 0 bases from V and 7 bases from J, the junction contained 9 bases not matched to a gene. Germline V CDR1 and CDR2: LNHDA, SQIVND (reference sequence). This CDR3 comprises 16 residues. The CDR3 is CASSIEIGGGGQPQHF. The CDR3 DNA is TGTGCCAGTAGTATAGAAATCGGAGGGGGCGGACAGCCCCAGCATTTT.

This chain links TRBV30 with TRBJ1-1; 11 bases align to TRBD1. The V and J ends lost 5 bases and 6 bases, in that order; junction bases with no gene match: 8. CDR1 is GTSNPN and CDR2 is SVGIG in the germline V gene (reference sequence). CDR3 length equals 14 residues. The CDR3 DNA is TGTGCCTGGGGGACAGGGGGTGGTAGCCCTGAAGCTTTCTTT. Protein sequence: CAWGTGGGSPEAFF.

The J gene is TRBJ1-2, the V gene TRBV9, with D possibly matching TRBD1 (6 bases). Germline CDR1 SGDLS, CDR2 YYNGEE. CDR3 length equals 14 residues. The V gene lost 2 bases and the J gene lost 5 bases, with 13 bases spanning the gap. The CDR3 protein is CASSVDRYPYGYTF. The CDR3 DNA follows: TGTGCCAGCAGCGTGGACAGATATCCTTATGGCTACACCTTC.

J is TRBJ2-3 and V is TRBV5-1; D possibly corresponds to TRBD2 (5 bases). The CDR3 is 17 amino acids. V gave up 2 bases and J gave up 0 bases, with 16 bases separating them. The germline CDR1 and CDR2 sequences are SGHRS and YFSETQ. CDR3 protein: CASSFSRLSLSTDTQYF. The CDR3 DNA sequence: TGCGCCAGCAGCTTCTCCAGACTATCCCTTAGCACAGATACGCAGTATTTT. The whole variable domain, filled in from reference TRBV5-1 and TRBJ2-3, reads KAGVTQTPRYLIKTRGQQVTLSCSPISGHRSVSWYQQTPGQGLQFLFEYFSETQRNKGNFPGRFSGRQFSNSRSEMNVSTLELGDSALYLCASSFSRLSLSTDTQYFGPGTRLTVL.